This T cell receptor (beta chain) is drawn from a study of vaccination and CD4 T cells after COVID-19. Study-wide context: The convalescents, six males and four females, included two who were Hispanic. Researchers treated control cultures with a CEFX pool, an HIV-1 Nef pool, or no peptide. Study-wide points: Within convalescent individuals, 304 out of 307 vaccine-specific clones proved to be spike mono-reactive.

This clonotype has just a few counts. The antigen remains unidentified. Documented treatment: 10-day PBMC culture with coronavirus spike peptide pools or control peptides (ViraFEST assay). During the years 2011-2018, before the COVID-19 pandemic, the unexposed donor's CD4+ T cells were collected. Losses at the gene ends were 4 bases for V and 7 bases for J; bases not matched to a gene: 3. The CDR3 consists of 15 residues. Germline lookup yields CDR1 MRHNA and CDR2 SNTAGT. At the Johns Hopkins FTIC core, DNA taken from cultured CD4+ T cells was sequenced by way of the Oncomine TCR Beta short-read assay. Scientists extracted genomic DNA from CD4+ T cells grown in culture. TCRdb analysed the PCR reads with MiXCR anew, one entry per CDR3 protein. This table holds approximately 11,000 distinct CDR3 sequences, around 30% found once.

This clonotype was sampled from a human donor in good health. Sequenced: CD4+ T cells from blood, cultured in vitro. This chain joins TRBV6-4 and TRBJ1-6; 11 bases map to TRBD1. CDR3 in DNA: TGTGCCAGCAGTGTCCGGACAGGGGGCAATTCACCCCTCCACTTT. Amino acids: CASSVRTGGNSPLHF.